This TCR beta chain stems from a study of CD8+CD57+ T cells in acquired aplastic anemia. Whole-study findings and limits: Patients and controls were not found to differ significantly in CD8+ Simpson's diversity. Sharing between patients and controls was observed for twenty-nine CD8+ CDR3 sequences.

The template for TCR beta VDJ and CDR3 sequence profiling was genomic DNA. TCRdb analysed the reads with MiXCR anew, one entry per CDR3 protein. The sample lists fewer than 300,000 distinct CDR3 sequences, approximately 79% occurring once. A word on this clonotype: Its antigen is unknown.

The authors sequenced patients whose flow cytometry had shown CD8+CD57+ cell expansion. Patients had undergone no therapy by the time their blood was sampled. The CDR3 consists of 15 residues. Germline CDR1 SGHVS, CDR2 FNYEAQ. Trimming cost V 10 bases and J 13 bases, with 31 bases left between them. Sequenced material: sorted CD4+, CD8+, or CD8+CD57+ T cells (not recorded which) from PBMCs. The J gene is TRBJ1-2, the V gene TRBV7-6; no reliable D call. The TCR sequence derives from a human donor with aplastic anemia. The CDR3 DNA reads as TGTGCCACCAAGCCGGACTGGCGTGTGCACAGTTACGCCACCTTC. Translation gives CATKPDWRVHSYATF.